Listed here are 27 T cell receptor beta chains from one sample, sequenced in a study of post-analysis software for immune sequencing data. Study-level findings and limits: Compared with controls, patients had more of roughly five TRBV segments, including TRBV5-6, TRBV5-1 and TRBV20-1.

These receptors have no known antigen. TCR beta libraries were prepared from cDNA with unique molecular identifiers. Each CDR3 protein is one row after TCRdb ran MiXCR on the PCR reads. The sample shows roughly 670,000 distinct CDR3 sequences, 55% to 60% of them seen only once. Sequenced: blood. The origin of the receptors is a girl aged 2-10 years with multiple sclerosis.

The rearrangement uses TRBV10-3 and TRBJ2-5; D gene uncertain. The assigned J gene may be wrong: the sequence end matches TRBJ2-7 better. The CDR3 consists of 15 residues. CDR1 and CDR2 (germline): ENHRY, SYGVKD. CDR3 amino acids: CAISGMEGKRVEQYF. The CDR3 DNA is TGTGCCATCAGTGGAATGGAAGGGAAAAGAGTCGAGCAGTACTTC.

This clonotype was seen a single time. The chain uses TRBV19 and TRBJ2-1, with TRBD1 identical over 10 bases. This CDR3 contains 15 residues. The ends lost 5 bases at V and 5 bases at J; junction bases unmatched: 6. CDR1 is LNHDA, CDR2 SQIVND, per germline (reference sequence). The CDR3, as DNA: TGTGCCAGTAGTGATTGGGGACAGGGGAACAATGAGCAGTTCTTC. It codes for CASSDWGQGNNEQFF.

This chain connects TRBV7-9 to TRBJ2-5; 10 bases map to TRBD2. CDR1 is SEHNR, CDR2 FQNEAQ, per germline (reference sequence). Germline trimming cut 5 bases from V and 5 bases from J; bases unmatched to any gene: 11. The CDR3 has 16 amino acids. CDR3 loop: CASSLSPSGGGETQYF. CDR3 nucleotides: TGTGCCAGCAGCCTAAGCCCTAGCGGGGGAGGTGAGACCCAGTACTTC.

V is TRBV10-3 and J is TRBJ2-5; 10 bases agree with TRBD1. Losses at the gene ends were 3 bases for V and 5 bases for J; bases not matched to a gene: 9. The CDR3 is made up of 16 amino acids. Germline-derived CDR1 and CDR2 are ENHRY and SYGVKD. CDR3 amino acids: CAISDSGTGDFETQYF. DNA of the CDR3: TGTGCCATCAGTGACTCCGGGACAGGGGATTTCGAGACCCAGTACTTC.

V usage is TRBV11-2 and J usage is TRBJ1-2, with a weak D call TRBD1 (5 bases). The V end lost 3 bases, the J end lost 1 base, and 15 bases lay between the germline ends. The CDR3 extends over 16 amino acids. The germline V gene has CDR1 SGHAT and CDR2 FQNNGV. The CDR3 DNA is TGTGCCAGCAGCTTGTCTCCGGGGGGGGTTAACTATGGCTACACCTTC. Encoded protein: CASSLSPGGVNYGYTF.

The chain has TRBV20-1 and TRBJ1-5; D perhaps matches TRBD1 (5 bases). Germline V gene sequence: CDR1 DFQATT, CDR2 SNEGSKA (reference sequence). The CDR3 is 19 residues long. V shed 6 bases and J shed 0 bases, with 27 bases lying between them. The chain's CDR3 is CSAAGYDSLPLYSNQPQHF. In nucleotides, the CDR3 is TGCAGTGCCGCGGGATACGACAGTCTCCCCCTATATAGCAATCAGCCCCAGCATTTT.

The genes are TRBV5-1 and TRBJ2-1; D is unresolved. This CDR3 region has 13 residues. Trimming removed 4 bases at V and 7 bases at J, with 12 bases between. Germline CDR1 reads SGHRS; CDR2 reads YFSETQ. DNA for the CDR3: TGCGCCAGCAGCCCCGAGAATGGGAATGAGCAGTTCTTC. It translates to CASSPENGNEQFF.

The J gene is TRBJ2-5, the V gene TRBV2, with D perhaps TRBD1 (6 bases). The DNA end favors TRBJ2-7, so the J call may be wrong. Germline CDR1 reads SNHLY; CDR2 reads FYNNEI. This CDR3 region has 11 residues. CDR3 protein: CASSGTAEQYF. CDR3 DNA: TGTGCCAGCAGTGGGACAGCCGAGCAGTACTTC.

The rearrangement joins TRBV6-6 to TRBJ1-2, with unresolved D. V lost 6 bases and J 8 bases, leaving 19 bases between the germline ends. Germline V gene data show CDR1 as MNHNY and CDR2 as SVGAGI (reference sequence). This CDR3 has 14 amino acids. CDR3 nucleotide sequence: TGTGCCAGCAGACCTACCGGAGTGGTGGGAGGCTACACCTTC. Translating it yields CASRPTGVVGGYTF.

The chain combines TRBV27 with TRBJ1-2; 7 nucleotides agree with TRBD1. Germline V gene sequence: CDR1 MNHEY, CDR2 SMNVEV (reference sequence). Losses at the gene ends were 5 bases for V and 7 bases for J; bases not matched to a gene: 7. The CDR3 is 13 residues long. The CDR3 DNA follows: TGTGCCAGCAGTCGACAGGGAGCGGGTGGCTACACCTTC. Amino acids: CASSRQGAGGYTF.

The chain links TRBV28 to TRBJ2-5, with 8 bases lining up with TRBD2. V lost 6 bases, J lost 11 bases, and 23 bases stayed unmatched. The CDR3 is made up of 17 amino acids. The germline gives CDR1 MDHEN, CDR2 SYDVKM. CDR3 region: CASSSPARRGGQGEQYF. In DNA, the CDR3 is TGTGCCAGCAGCTCCCCAGCGCGTCGGGGGGGGCAGGGTGAGCAGTACTTC.

The chain has TRBV20-1 and TRBJ2-5; 10 bases map to TRBD2. V gave up 1 base and J gave up 1 base; unmatched junction bases: 6. The CDR3 runs to 16 residues. Germline CDR1 reads DFQATT; CDR2 reads SNEGSKA (reference sequence). The CDR3: CSARVPAGGTQETQYF. The CDR3 DNA is TGCAGTGCTAGAGTCCCAGCGGGAGGGACCCAAGAGACCCAGTACTTC.

The chain employs TRBV5-1 and TRBJ1-6, with D unclear. In germline, CDR1 is SGHRS, CDR2 YFSETQ. Trimming removed 0 bases from V and 8 bases from J, with 12 bases in between. CDR3 length: 15 residues. The DNA of the CDR3 is TGCGCCAGCAGCTTGGCTACGGGGAGATATTCACCCCTCCACTTT. It yields the protein CASSLATGRYSPLHF.

The table lists this clonotype with a few counts. This chain connects TRBV29-1 to TRBJ2-1; the D is unclear. The CDR3 is 14 residues long. The V gene lost 4 bases and the J gene lost 2 bases, with 12 bases spanning the gap. Germline loops: CDR1 SQVTM, CDR2 ANQGSEA. In DNA, the CDR3 is TGCAGCGTTGGAAGGCGCCTTGCCTACAATGAGCAGTTCTTC. This codes for CSVGRRLAYNEQFF.

V usage is TRBV20-1 and J usage is TRBJ2-5, with TRBD2 matching 7 bases. The CDR3 extends over 15 amino acids. In germline, CDR1 is DFQATT, CDR2 SNEGSKA (reference sequence). After removal of 4 bases from V and 2 bases from J, the junction contained 10 bases not matched to a gene. Here the CDR3 reads CSATMVSGLQETQYF. Written as DNA, the CDR3 is TGCAGTGCTACCATGGTTAGCGGGCTTCAAGAGACCCAGTACTTC.

Notes on this clonotype: An end of the junction differs from the germline gene, which may be a read error. V and J are TRBV6-6 and TRBJ2-3, with 8 nucleotides matching TRBD2. Germline V gives CDR1 MNHNY, CDR2 SVGAGI (reference sequence). The CDR3 sequence is 15 residues long. Here the CDR3 reads CASSYPAGATDMQYF. As DNA, the CDR3 is TGTGCCAGCAGTTACCCAGCGGGGGCAACAGATATGCAGTATTTT.

In regard to this clonotype: Its ends do not fully match the called genes, so a read error is possible. CDR3 DNA sequence: TGTGCCAGCAGCGTAGGACAAGATCGCTACGCCTTC. Its translation is CASSVGQDRYAF. The genes are TRBV9 and TRBJ1-2; no clear D gene. The CDR3 loop spans 12 amino acids. The germline gives CDR1 SGDLS, CDR2 YYNGEE.

This clonotype has only a few counts. The rearrangement links TRBV10-3 to TRBJ2-1, with 13 bases aligning to TRBD2. CDR3 size: 16 residues. V was clipped by 2 bases and J by 8 bases; unmatched bases: 6. Germline V gives CDR1 ENHRY, CDR2 SYGVKD. CDR3 in DNA: TGTGCCATCAGTGAGACTAGCGGGAGGGCCGTGGATGAGCAGTTCTTC. As protein: CAISETSGRAVDEQFF.

The genes are TRBV13 and TRBJ2-1; D unresolved. Looked up from germline, CDR1 is PRHDT and CDR2 is FYEKMQ (reference sequence). The CDR3 extends over 13 amino acids. The V and J ends lost 5 bases and 6 bases respectively, with 11 bases between them. This chain's CDR3 is CASSPLVGNEQFF. CDR3 DNA: TGTGCCAGCAGCCCTTTAGTCGGCAATGAGCAGTTCTTC.

This clonotype has just a few counts. CDR3 region: CASSLTSSGGALTDTQYF. The DNA for the CDR3 is TGTGCCAGCAGCTTAACGTCTAGCGGGGGGGCCTTGACAGATACGCAGTATTTT. The rearrangement joins TRBV7-2 to TRBJ2-3, with 12 positions matching TRBD2. This CDR3 has 18 residues. Germline-derived CDR1 and CDR2 are SGHTA and FQGNSA. After removal of 2 bases from V and 3 bases from J, the junction contained 9 bases not matched to a gene.

The chain joins TRBV5-1 to TRBJ2-7; weak D call: TRBD2 (7 bases). Per the germline V gene, CDR1 is SGHRS and CDR2 is YFSETQ. Trimming shortened V by 2 bases and J by 4 bases, and 19 bases separated the two germline ends. This CDR3 has 16 residues. The chain's CDR3 is CASSFGTGGRGYEQYF. In DNA, the CDR3 is TGCGCCAGCAGCTTTGGGACGGGGGGCCGGGGGTACGAGCAGTACTTC.

The rearrangement links TRBV20-1 to TRBJ2-7, with 8 bases matching TRBD2. The CDR3 is 13 residues long. The V gene's germline CDR1 is DFQATT and CDR2 SNEGSKA (reference sequence). Losses at the gene ends were 5 bases for V and 2 bases for J; bases not matched to a gene: 5. The CDR3 DNA follows: TGCAGTGCTGGACTAGCCATTACCTACGAGCAGTACTTC. Protein: CSAGLAITYEQYF.

The chain joins TRBV5-6 to TRBJ2-1; D is undetermined. This CDR3 spans 15 amino acids. Germline lookup yields CDR1 SGHDT and CDR2 YYEEEE. The V end lost 4 bases, the J end lost 6 bases, and 17 bases lay between the germline ends. The CDR3 is CASSRPWSTINEQFF. In DNA form, the CDR3 reads TGTGCCAGCAGCCGACCCTGGAGCACGATCAATGAGCAGTTCTTC.

This chain uses TRBV5-1 with TRBJ2-7; D possibly corresponds to TRBD2 (5 bases). The CDR3 extends over 13 amino acids. Germline CDR1 reads SGHRS; CDR2 reads YFSETQ. The V and J ends lost 2 bases and 3 bases respectively, with 9 bases between them. The CDR3 is CASSFGEGYEQYF. The CDR3 coding sequence is TGCGCCAGCAGCTTCGGTGAGGGCTACGAGCAGTACTTC. The full variable domain, completed using reference TRBV5-1 and TRBJ2-7, is KAGVTQTPRYLIKTRGQQVTLSCSPISGHRSVSWYQQTPGQGLQFLFEYFSETQRNKGNFPGRFSGRQFSNSRSEMNVSTLELGDSALYLCASSFGEGYEQYFGPGTRLTVT.

This clonotype was detected only a few times. The chain is built from TRBV18 and TRBJ2-5; the match to TRBD2 covers 12 bases. V gave up 3 bases and J gave up 2 bases; unmatched junction bases: 10. The germline V gene has CDR1 KGHSH and CDR2 LQKENI. The CDR3 covers 18 residues. The chain's CDR3 is CASSPLAGGPGWQETQYF. CDR3 coding DNA: TGTGCCAGCTCACCCCTAGCGGGGGGGCCGGGATGGCAAGAGACCCAGTACTTC.

The CDR3 DNA sequence: TGTGCCAGCAGTCTAATGACAGGGGTCTCCTACGAGCAGTACTTC. It yields the protein CASSLMTGVSYEQYF. J is TRBJ2-7 and V is TRBV28; 8 bases are shared with TRBD1. The CDR3 contains 15 residues. With 5 bases clipped from V and 0 bases from J, the junction kept 6 bases outside the gene matches. Germline-derived CDR1 and CDR2 are MDHEN and SYDVKM.

The genes are TRBV2 and TRBJ2-7, with D hard to call. Trimming took 8 bases from V and 5 from J, leaving 13 bases between them. The CDR3 is made up of 12 amino acids. CDR1 and CDR2 from the germline V gene are SNHLY and FYNNEI. As DNA, the CDR3 is TGTGCCAGCGATTCCAAGGGCGACGAGCAGTACTTC. It is translated as CASDSKGDEQYF.